A single sample is the source of the 23 T cell receptor beta chains below, sequenced in a study of cytomegalovirus exposure and HLA in healthy donors. The PCR had 60 Vbeta and 13 Jbeta primers. Here immunoSEQ multiplex PCR was the method, and the copy in TCRdb shows in-frame clones only, minus some. The sample consists of 170,000 or so clones, 77% of them appearing once. The sequencing sample was made of PBMCs. These receptors were taken from a woman aged 25-40 years in good health and CMV-seropositive.

This clone was seen only a few times. The V gene is TRBV5-1, the J gene TRBJ2-2, with TRBD1 matching 10 bases. J was trimmed by 6 bases and V by 0 bases; bases with no gene match: 5. The CDR3 consists of 16 residues. The V gene's germline CDR1 is SGHRS and CDR2 YFSETQ. The CDR3 sequence is CASSLEGTGAAGELFF. In DNA, the CDR3 is TGCGCCAGCAGCTTGGAAGGGACAGGGGCGGCCGGGGAGCTGTTTTTT. Together with reference TRBV5-1 and TRBJ2-2, the CDR3 gives the full variable domain: KAGVTQTPRYLIKTRGQQVTLSCSPISGHRSVSWYQQTPGQGLQFLFEYFSETQRNKGNFPGRFSGRQFSNSRSEMNVSTLELGDSALYLCASSLEGTGAAGELFFGEGSRLTVL.

This chain connects TRBV5-1 to TRBJ2-2; perhaps TRBD1 as D (5 bases). The length of the CDR3 is 13 residues. Germline V gene lookup returns CDR1 SGHRS and CDR2 YFSETQ. Deletions cut 0 bases from V and 8 bases from J, with 8 bases between. DNA for the CDR3: TGCGCCAGCAGCTTGGAGGGGATTGGGGAGCTGTTTTTT. Protein: CASSLEGIGELFF.

This chain links TRBV19 with TRBJ1-5; D perhaps matches TRBD1 (5 bases). The CDR3 consists of 15 residues. CDR1 and CDR2 from the germline V gene are LNHDA and SQIVND (reference sequence). Trimming stripped 5 bases from V and 5 bases from J, with 16 bases between. In nucleotides, the CDR3 is TGTGCCAGTAGTGGGGGGGGGACGTTTGATCAGCCCCAGCATTTT. This codes for CASSGGGTFDQPQHF.

The chain employs TRBV4-2 and TRBJ2-7, with 7 positions matching TRBD2. Germline V gene lookup returns CDR1 LGHNA and CDR2 YNFKEQ. There are 18 residues in the CDR3. After removal of 1 base from V and 1 base from J, the junction contained 13 bases not matched to a gene. CDR3 amino acids: CASSQVGGFLAASYEQYF. The DNA for the CDR3 is TGTGCCAGCAGCCAAGTGGGGGGGTTCTTAGCGGCATCCTACGAGCAGTACTTC.

The chain joins TRBV28 to TRBJ2-1; 14 bases map to TRBD2. Looked up from germline, CDR1 is MDHEN and CDR2 is SYDVKM. Trimming at V came to 8 bases and at J to 3 bases, leaving 12 bases not matched to a gene. The CDR3 has 18 amino acids. The CDR3 protein is CASPERGLAGDLYNEQFF. CDR3 nucleotides: TGTGCCAGCCCTGAGCGGGGACTAGCGGGAGACCTCTACAATGAGCAGTTCTTC.

This chain connects TRBV11-2 to TRBJ2-1, with 12 bases identical to TRBD2. The CDR3 has 15 residues. CDR1 and CDR2 (germline): SGHAT, FQNNGV. Germline trimming cut 2 bases from V and 8 bases from J; bases unmatched to any gene: 4. CDR3 amino acids: CASSLLTSGSYEQFF. The DNA of the CDR3 is TGTGCCAGCAGCTTATTGACTAGCGGGAGCTATGAGCAGTTCTTC.

The rearrangement joins TRBV7-2 to TRBJ1-5; 10 bases are shared with TRBD1. The germline gives CDR1 SGHTA, CDR2 FQGNSA. The J segment lost 0 bases and the V segment lost 5 bases, leaving 10 bases of the junction unmatched. This CDR3 has 18 amino acids. The CDR3 bases are TGTGCCAGCAGCCCCACCGGGACAGGGGTCCATAGCAATCAGCCCCAGCATTTT. This translates into CASSPTGTGVHSNQPQHF.

J is TRBJ1-6 and V is TRBV30, with 10 bases that match TRBD1. V gave up 6 bases and J gave up 9 bases; unmatched junction bases: 5. The CDR3 consists of 13 residues. Germline V CDR1 and CDR2: GTSNPN, SVGIG (reference sequence). The CDR3 bases are TGTGCCTGCAACCGGGACAGGGGTTCACCCCTCCACTTT. It is translated as CACNRDRGSPLHF.

The chain carries TRBV5-4 and TRBJ2-1, with TRBD2 matching 10 bases. This CDR3 has 16 amino acids. The junction had 13 bases not matched to a gene; V was cut back by 4 bases and J by 9 bases. The germline V gene encodes CDR1 SGHNT and CDR2 YYREEE (reference sequence). CDR3 DNA: TGTGCCAGCAGCAGGACCGCTAGCGGGAGTGCGGTTGAGCAGTTCTTC. Protein product: CASSRTASGSAVEQFF.

The V gene is TRBV6-5, the J gene TRBJ1-2; weak D call: TRBD1 (6 bases). CDR1 MNHEY and CDR2 SVGAGI come from the germline V gene. V gave up 2 bases and J gave up 7 bases, with 14 bases separating them. This CDR3 is built from 14 residues. As DNA, the CDR3 is TGTGCCAGCAGTTACAGTCAGGGGATTTTTGGCTACACCTTC. It codes for CASSYSQGIFGYTF.

CDR3 bases: TGCGCCAGCAGCCAAGGGACAGTGGGAAAACTGTTTTTT. Translated, it gives CASSQGTVGKLFF. The V and J genes are TRBV4-1 and TRBJ1-4; D perhaps matches TRBD1 (6 bases). This CDR3 is 13 amino acids long. Trimming shortened V by 1 base and J by 10 bases, and 10 bases separated the two germline ends. Germline assignment: CDR1 MGHRA and CDR2 YSYEKL.

This clone was found a few times. The CDR3 DNA sequence: TGTGCCAGCAGCTTGGAAATGACAGGGGGCGGCGGGGAGCTGTTTTTT. It yields the protein CASSLEMTGGGGELFF. V and J are TRBV5-4 and TRBJ2-2; 10 nucleotides match TRBD1. The germline V gene encodes CDR1 SGHNT and CDR2 YYREEE (reference sequence). Trimming took 0 bases from V and 7 from J; bases not matched to a gene: 6. The length of the CDR3 is 16 residues.

The chain has TRBV15 and TRBJ1-1; D is unresolved. V was clipped by 4 bases and J by 4 bases, with 10 bases between them. CDR1 and CDR2 (germline): LNHNV, YYDKDF (reference sequence). This CDR3 has 13 residues. As DNA, the CDR3 is TGTGCCACCAGCATCATCCGGAGCACTGAAGCTTTCTTT. Translating it yields CATSIIRSTEAFF.

The chain carries TRBV7-2 and TRBJ1-2, with D possibly TRBD1 on 5 matching bases. CDR1 and CDR2 (germline): SGHTA, FQGNSA. The CDR3 runs 17 residues. Between the trimmed V and J ends, which lost 2 bases and 3 bases, there was a span of 19 bases. CDR3 residues: CASSLSPAATGDYGYTF. Here the CDR3 DNA reads TGTGCCAGCAGCTTATCTCCCGCGGCAACAGGCGACTATGGCTACACCTTC.

The J gene is TRBJ2-7, the V gene TRBV6-5; 7 nucleotides line up with TRBD1. Germline assignment: CDR1 MNHEY and CDR2 SVGAGI. V dropped 1 base and J dropped 0; count of bases not matched to a gene: 6. This CDR3 comprises 16 residues. Here the CDR3 reads CASSYYRDSTSYEQYF. The CDR3 DNA sequence: TGTGCCAGCAGTTACTACCGGGACAGCACCTCCTACGAGCAGTACTTC.

The chain links TRBV6-5 to TRBJ1-2; D possibly corresponds to TRBD1 (5 bases). Trimming stripped 6 bases from V and 11 bases from J, with 19 bases between. The germline V gene has CDR1 MNHEY and CDR2 SVGAGI. This CDR3 spans 13 amino acids. The CDR3 sequence is CASSPRQTPRYTF. The CDR3 DNA is TGTGCCAGCAGCCCCAGACAGACTCCGAGGTACACCTTC.

J is TRBJ2-7 and V is TRBV30, with 8 bases matching TRBD2. The CDR3 loop spans 15 amino acids. Germline V gene sequence: CDR1 GTSNPN, CDR2 SVGIG (reference sequence). V dropped 4 bases and J dropped 3; count of bases not matched to a gene: 11. The CDR3: CAWKEGLAGFYEQYF. The CDR3 DNA reads as TGTGCCTGGAAGGAGGGTCTAGCGGGCTTCTACGAGCAGTACTTC.

The V and J genes are TRBV6-4 and TRBJ2-6; D remains unclear. Trimming left V 6 bases short and J 0 bases short, with 15 bases between. Germline values: CDR1 MRHNA, CDR2 SNTAGT. The CDR3 consists of 17 residues. The DNA of the CDR3 is TGTGCCAGCAGACGCGTACTACCCCTCTCTGGGGCCAACGTCCTGACTTTC. Translating gives CASRRVLPLSGANVLTF.

The chain links TRBV6-1 to TRBJ2-3; 7 bases map to TRBD2. CDR1 is MNHNS and CDR2 is SASEGT in the germline V gene. The CDR3 is made up of 15 amino acids. V lost 4 bases and J lost 2; bases outside the gene matches: 6. Written as DNA, the CDR3 is TGTGCCAGCAGTGTTTCTAGCGGCGTCACAGATACGCAGTATTTT. This gives the protein CASSVSSGVTDTQYF.

The CDR3 region is CASSPPGTGYNEQFF. Here the CDR3 DNA reads TGTGCCAGCTCACCACCCGGGACAGGTTACAATGAGCAGTTCTTC. The chain couples TRBV18 to TRBJ2-1, with 8 bases matching TRBD1. The CDR3 is made up of 15 amino acids. Per the germline V gene, CDR1 is KGHSH and CDR2 is LQKENI. V lost 0 bases to trimming and J lost 4 bases; unmatched junction nucleotides: 2.

This clone was recorded only once. J is TRBJ1-1 and V is TRBV6-1; D gene unclear. V was shortened by 6 bases and J by 4 bases, with 15 bases between the two germline ends. The CDR3 contains 14 residues. The germline gives CDR1 MNHNS, CDR2 SASEGT. CDR3 DNA: TGTGCCAGCAGCCTAGAAAGGAGCAGCACTGAAGCTTTCTTT. Protein: CASSLERSSTEAFF.

Regarding this clone: Other DNA variants within this sample encode the same CDR3. This rearrangement joins TRBV19 to TRBJ2-5; 7 bases are a match to TRBD1. The J segment lost 4 bases and the V segment lost 3 bases, leaving 2 bases of the junction unmatched. The length of the CDR3 is 13 residues. The germline CDR1 and CDR2 sequences are LNHDA and SQIVND (reference sequence). The CDR3 is CASSINRGETQYF. CDR3 nucleotide sequence: TGTGCCAGTAGTATTAACAGGGGAGAGACCCAGTACTTC.

The chain joins TRBV6-1 to TRBJ2-3, with 11 bases fitting TRBD2. The CDR3 has 19 residues. J lost 6 bases, V lost 1 base, and 15 bases had no gene match. From germline, CDR1 is MNHNS and CDR2 SASEGT. CDR3 in DNA: TGTGCCAGCAGTGAAGGGGCTTTTAGCGGGAGGGCCTTTGGGGATACGCAGTATTTT. Protein: CASSEGAFSGRAFGDTQYF.